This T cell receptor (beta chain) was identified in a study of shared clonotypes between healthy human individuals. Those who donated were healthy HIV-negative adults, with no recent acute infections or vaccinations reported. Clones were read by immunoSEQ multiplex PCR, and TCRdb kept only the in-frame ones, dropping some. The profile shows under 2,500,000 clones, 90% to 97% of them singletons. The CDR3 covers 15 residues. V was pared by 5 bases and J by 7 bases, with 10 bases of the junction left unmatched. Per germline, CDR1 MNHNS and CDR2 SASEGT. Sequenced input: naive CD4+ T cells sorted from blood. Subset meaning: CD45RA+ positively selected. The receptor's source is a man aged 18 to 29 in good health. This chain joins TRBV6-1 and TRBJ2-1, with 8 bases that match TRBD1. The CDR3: CASSQGAGGGNEQFF. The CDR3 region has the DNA TGTGCCAGCAGTCAGGGGGCAGGGGGCGGGAATGAGCAGTTCTTC.